A single sample is the source of the 19 T cell receptor beta chains below, sequenced in a study of T cells in Graves' hyperthyroidism and ophthalmopathy. RNA transcripts served as the template for amplifying TCR beta CDR3 regions. HTBI primers were employed in a first-round RT-PCR of the TCR CDR3. TCRdb processed the multiplex PCR reads anew with MiXCR; each CDR3 protein has one entry. The repertoire consists of 700,000 or so distinct CDR3 sequences, with about a sixth occurring once and the leading ten covering under 9.5%. The sequencing sample was made of blood. These TCRs come from a man between 18 and 29 years old with Graves' hyperthyroidism.

The CDR3 spells CASYALQDRPRETQYF. The CDR3 coding sequence is TGTGCCAGCTACGCACTCCAGGACAGGCCTCGAGAGACCCAGTACTTC. V and J are TRBV28 and TRBJ2-5; 7 positions agree with TRBD1. With V trimmed by 8 bases and J by 4 bases, 16 bases remained unmatched. The CDR3 runs to 16 residues. Per germline, CDR1 MDHEN and CDR2 SYDVKM.

The CDR3 nucleotides are TGCGCCAGCAGTGAGTCCCCTCGACGGGCAGGGGAGGCAGATACGCAGTATTTT. Residues: CASSESPRRAGEADTQYF. The V gene is TRBV10-2, the J gene TRBJ2-3, with D possibly called TRBD1 or TRBD2 (6 bases each). From germline, CDR1 is WSHSY and CDR2 SAAADI. V was trimmed by 0 bases and J by 4 bases, leaving 20 bases between them. CDR3 length equals 18 residues.

The chain recombines TRBV6-5 with TRBJ2-7; 9 bases match TRBD1. CDR3 length: 17 amino acids. Germline V gives CDR1 MNHEY, CDR2 SVGAGI. Trimming removed 2 bases from V and 1 base from J; junction bases left unmatched: 9. The CDR3 sequence: CASSYGGLDRGSYEQYF. The CDR3 DNA reads as TGTGCCAGCAGTTACGGGGGGCTTGACAGGGGGTCCTACGAGCAGTACTTC.

J is TRBJ1-6 and V is TRBV5-1, with a tentative D call TRBD1 (5 bases). V dropped 0 bases and J dropped 5 bases, with 9 bases sitting between them. The CDR3 runs to 15 residues. Per germline, CDR1 SGHRS and CDR2 YFSETQ. Here the CDR3 DNA reads TGCGCCAGCAGCTTGGAGGGGCCTCATAATTCACCCCTCCACTTT. The encoded protein is CASSLEGPHNSPLHF.

This clonotype has ten or more counts. The rearrangement joins TRBV2 to TRBJ2-3, with D possibly matching TRBD1 (5 bases). Germline CDR1 is SNHLY and CDR2 is FYNNEI. This CDR3 is 15 amino acids long. Trimming removed 3 bases from V and 2 bases from J, with 12 bases in between. The CDR3, as DNA: TGTGCCAGCAGTGATCCTCCCAGGGCCACAGATACGCAGTATTTT. This sequence encodes CASSDPPRATDTQYF.

This clonotype has at least ten counts. The chain combines TRBV6-1 with TRBJ2-1; 10 bases match TRBD1. CDR3 length equals 15 residues. Per germline, CDR1 MNHNS and CDR2 SASEGT. Trimming took 6 bases from V and 8 from J; bases not matched to a gene: 10. The CDR3 region is CASRAGTGVRYEQFF. CDR3 bases: TGTGCCAGCAGAGCCGGGACAGGGGTAAGGTATGAGCAGTTCTTC.

This clonotype was observed at least ten times. The chain joins TRBV10-2 to TRBJ2-2; D is possibly TRBD2 (6 bases). The CDR3 length is 14 residues. Germline values: CDR1 WSHSY, CDR2 SAAADI. The germline V and J ends were trimmed by 10 bases and 4 bases, with 16 bases remaining between them. CDR3 nucleotides: TGCGCCACCCGAGAGGGACTCGTCACCGGGGAGCTGTTTTTT. It specifies CATREGLVTGELFF.

The chain recombines TRBV9 with TRBJ1-1, with D maybe TRBD1 (6 bases). Germline V lookup: CDR1 SGDLS, CDR2 YYNGEE. Trimming shortened V by 0 bases and J by 1 base, and 10 bases separated the two germline ends. This CDR3 comprises 15 residues. The CDR3 protein is CASSVGGTWNTEAFF. The DNA for the CDR3 is TGTGCCAGCAGCGTAGGCGGGACATGGAACACTGAAGCTTTCTTT.

The chain is built from TRBV12-3 or TRBV12-4 and TRBJ1-2; D might be TRBD1 (5 bases). The length of the CDR3 is 13 residues. The V gene lost 5 bases and the J gene lost 6 bases, with 13 bases spanning the gap. The CDR3 DNA follows: TGTGCCAGCAGTCGACCAGGACACGATGGCTACACCTTC. It encodes CASSRPGHDGYTF.

This clonotype was counted at least ten times. V and J are TRBV7-3 and TRBJ2-7, with 11 bases that match TRBD1. From germline, CDR1 is SGHTA and CDR2 FQGTGA. The V segment lost 5 bases and the J segment 3 bases; nucleotides outside the gene matches: 6. The CDR3 length is 15 residues. In nucleotides, the CDR3 is TGTGCCAGCAGCCAAGGGGGACAGGGGGTCTACGAGCAGTACTTC. Translated, it gives CASSQGGQGVYEQYF.

This clonotype showed up just a few times. The chain carries TRBV2 and TRBJ2-3; D is ambiguous. V lost 7 bases to trimming and J lost 0 bases, with 14 bases between them. This CDR3 is 15 amino acids long. The germline V gene has CDR1 SNHLY and CDR2 FYNNEI. The chain's CDR3 is CASTQRARSTDTQYF. Here the CDR3 DNA reads TGTGCCAGCACCCAACGAGCGCGAAGCACAGATACGCAGTATTTT.

In this sample, this clonotype turned up many times. The rearrangement links TRBV6-2 or TRBV6-3 to TRBJ2-7; a possible D gene is TRBD1 (6 bases). V lost 4 bases to trimming and J lost 2 bases, with 15 bases between them. CDR1 and CDR2 (germline): MNHEY, SVGEGT. CDR3 size: 15 residues. CDR3 sequence (DNA): TGTGCCAGCAGTTCTTATCGGGACAAAGCCTACGAGCAGTACTTC. Its protein product is CASSSYRDKAYEQYF.

This clonotype was seen only a few times. One end of the junction fails to match germline, which may point to a read error. CDR3 in amino acids: CATSDPRKRGDSYNEQFF. For the CDR3, the DNA is TGTGCCACCAGTGACCCGAGAAAAAGAGGGGACTCCTACAATGAGCAGTTCTTC. This rearrangement joins TRBV2 to TRBJ2-1; D possibly matches TRBD1 or TRBD2 (5 bases each). Germline V lookup: CDR1 SNHLY, CDR2 FYNNEI. The CDR3 contains 18 residues.

This clonotype was counted only a few times. The chain recombines TRBV30 with TRBJ2-7; TRBD1 matches at 10 bases. Losses at the gene ends were 5 bases for V and 4 bases for J; bases not matched to a gene: 11. The CDR3 totals 15 residues. The germline gives CDR1 GTSNPN, CDR2 SVGIG (reference sequence). The CDR3 DNA is TGTGCCTGGGGACACACCGGGACAGGGGTTTACGAGCAGTACTTC. Its translation is CAWGHTGTGVYEQYF. The full variable domain, its missing parts supplied by reference TRBV30 and TRBJ2-7, is SQTIHQWPATLVQPVGSPLSLECTVEGTSNPNLYWYRQAAGRGLQLLFYSVGIGQISSEVPQNLSASRPQDRQFILSSKKLLLSDSGFYLCAWGHTGTGVYEQYFGPGTRLTVT.

This clonotype has more than one count but fewer than ten. The rearrangement uses TRBV7-3 and TRBJ2-3; the match to TRBD2 covers 10 bases. This CDR3 contains 15 residues. The germline gives CDR1 SGHTA, CDR2 FQGTGA. J lost 1 base, V lost 5 bases, and 3 bases had no gene match. The CDR3 nucleotides read TGTGCCAGCAGCCGCGGGACTAGCGGCACAGATACGCAGTATTTT. Translated: CASSRGTSGTDTQYF.

This clonotype appeared a few times. The J gene is TRBJ2-1, the V gene TRBV19, with TRBD2 matching 11 bases. Per the germline V gene, CDR1 is LNHDA and CDR2 is SQIVND (reference sequence). The junction had 7 bases not matched to a gene; V was cut back by 4 bases and J by 5 bases. The CDR3 has 16 amino acids. In DNA, the CDR3 is TGTGCCAGTAGTACCCCCGGGACTAGCGGTCACAATGAGCAGTTCTTC. Amino acids: CASSTPGTSGHNEQFF.

The table lists this clonotype with many counts. The chain has TRBV10-3 and TRBJ2-7, with a tentative D call TRBD1 (5 bases). V was pared by 3 bases and J by 5 bases, with 17 bases between. The CDR3 consists of 15 residues. Looked up from germline, CDR1 is ENHRY and CDR2 is SYGVKD. In DNA form, the CDR3 reads TGTGCCATCAGTGACCCCCCCAGGGTCCTTAACGAGCAGTACTTC. Translated, it gives CAISDPPRVLNEQYF.

This sequence joins TRBV9 and TRBJ1-2, with TRBD1 matching over 10 bases. Looked up from germline, CDR1 is SGDLS and CDR2 is YYNGEE. The CDR3 totals 14 residues. The trim removed 3 bases at V and 7 bases at J, leaving 6 bases unmatched. The CDR3 DNA is TGTGCCAGCAGCGCCCTGGACAGGGGGTTTGGCTACACCTTC. Protein product: CASSALDRGFGYTF.

This clonotype has at least ten counts. The chain employs TRBV24-1 and TRBJ2-7, with D unresolved. V shed 6 bases and J shed 4 bases, with 6 bases lying between them. Germline loops: CDR1 KGHDR, CDR2 SFDVKD. The CDR3 loop spans 11 amino acids. CDR3 sequence (DNA): TGTGCCACCAGTAACGGGTACGAGCAGTACTTC. This translates into CATSNGYEQYF.